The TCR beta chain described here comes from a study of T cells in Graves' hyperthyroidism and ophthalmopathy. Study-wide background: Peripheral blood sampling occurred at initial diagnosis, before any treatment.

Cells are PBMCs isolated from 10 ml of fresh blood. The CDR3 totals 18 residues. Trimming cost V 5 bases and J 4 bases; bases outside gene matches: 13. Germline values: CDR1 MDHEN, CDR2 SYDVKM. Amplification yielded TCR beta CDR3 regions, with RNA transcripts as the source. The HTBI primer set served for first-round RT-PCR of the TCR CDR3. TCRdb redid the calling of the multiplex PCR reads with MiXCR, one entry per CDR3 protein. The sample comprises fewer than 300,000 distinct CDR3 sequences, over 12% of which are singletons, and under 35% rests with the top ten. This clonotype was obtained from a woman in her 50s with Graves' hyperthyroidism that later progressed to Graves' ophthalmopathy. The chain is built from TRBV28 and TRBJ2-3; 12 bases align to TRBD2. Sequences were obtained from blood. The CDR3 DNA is TGTGCCAGCAGTCCCACGAAACTGACTAGCGGGAGCTCAGATACGCAGTATTTT. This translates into CASSPTKLTSGSSDTQYF.